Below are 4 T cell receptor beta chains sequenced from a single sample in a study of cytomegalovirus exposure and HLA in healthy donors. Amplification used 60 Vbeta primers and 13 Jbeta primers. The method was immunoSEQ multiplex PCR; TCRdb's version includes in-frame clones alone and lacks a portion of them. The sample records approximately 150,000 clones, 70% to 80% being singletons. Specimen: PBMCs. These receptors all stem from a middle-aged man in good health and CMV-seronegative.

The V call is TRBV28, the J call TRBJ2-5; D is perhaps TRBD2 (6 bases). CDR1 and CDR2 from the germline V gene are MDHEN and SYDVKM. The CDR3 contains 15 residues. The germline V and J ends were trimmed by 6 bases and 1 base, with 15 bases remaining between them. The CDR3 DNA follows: TGTGCCAGCAGACCCGGAGGGTGGGTCCAAGAGACCCAGTACTTC. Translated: CASRPGGWVQETQYF.

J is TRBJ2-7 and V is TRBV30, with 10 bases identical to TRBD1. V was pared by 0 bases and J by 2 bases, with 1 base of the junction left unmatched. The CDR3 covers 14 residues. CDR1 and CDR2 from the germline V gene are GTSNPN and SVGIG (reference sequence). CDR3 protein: CAWSVGQGAYEQYF. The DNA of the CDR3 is TGTGCCTGGAGTGTAGGACAGGGGGCCTACGAGCAGTACTTC.

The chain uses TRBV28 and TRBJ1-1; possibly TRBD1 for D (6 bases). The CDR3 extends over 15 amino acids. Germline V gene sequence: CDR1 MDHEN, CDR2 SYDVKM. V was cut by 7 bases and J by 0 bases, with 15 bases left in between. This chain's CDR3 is CASISGTPLNTEAFF. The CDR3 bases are TGTGCCAGCATTTCCGGGACACCTCTGAACACTGAAGCTTTCTTT.

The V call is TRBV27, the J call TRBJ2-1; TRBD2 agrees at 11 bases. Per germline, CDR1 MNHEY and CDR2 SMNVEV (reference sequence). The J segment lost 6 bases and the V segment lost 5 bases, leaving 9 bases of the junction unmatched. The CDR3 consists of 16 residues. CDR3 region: CASSTIAGGPGNEQFF. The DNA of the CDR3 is TGTGCCAGCAGTACTATAGCGGGAGGGCCGGGCAATGAGCAGTTCTTC.